The rows below give T cell receptor beta chains drawn from one sample of a study of T cell changes during pregnancy in multiple sclerosis. Data came from immunoSEQ multiplex PCR; TCRdb stores just in-frame clones and leaves some out. The table includes roughly 85,000 clones, approximately 89% detected once. Sequencing was performed on peripheral blood, taken in the first trimester of pregnancy. These receptors were collected from a female donor with multiple sclerosis, enrolled in a pregnancy study. Each CDR3 is given without its conserved first and last residue. The D gene is left open where the match is weak. Some rows have no size entry. The others give once, few or many, or a class for an expanded clone.

TRBD1	TRBV7-9	.	TRBJ1-6	ASSFGQGGFQPLH
TRBD1	TRBV19	.	TRBJ2-6	ASSMDRVAFSGANVLT
TRBD1	TRBV13	.	TRBJ1-3	ASSYDRGGNTIY
TRBD1	TRBV19	.	TRBJ1-1	ASSMGQGESNTEAF
TRBD2	TRBV5-4	once	TRBJ2-7	ASSLGLAGEVEQY
.	TRBV4-3	.	TRBJ1-1	ASSQEPDGRDYTEAF
TRBD1	TRBV7-3	.	TRBJ2-2	ASSDRTGNTGELF
.	TRBV5-1	.	TRBJ1-1	ASSSPWEGVSEAF
.	TRBV5-6	.	TRBJ1-3	ASSLQFSGNTIY
TRBD2	TRBV4-3	.	TRBJ2-7	ASSQAGGSSYEQY
.	TRBV28	.	TRBJ1-1	ASSFPGLNTEAF
.	TRBV27	.	TRBJ1-5	ASSFGGTGNQPQH
TRBD1	TRBV12-5	.	TRBJ1-5	ASGLEGQGSQPQH
.	TRBV13	.	TRBJ2-7	ASSFRRGYEQY
TRBD1	TRBV10-3	.	TRBJ1-1	AISGGQAVNTEAF
.	TRBV18	.	TRBJ2-2	ASSSIHGVAANTGELF
TRBD2	TRBV14	.	TRBJ2-7	ASSLLAGGNEQY
TRBD2	TRBV7-3	.	TRBJ2-3	ASSLTRLAGANHTQY
TRBD1	TRBV30	.	TRBJ2-4	AWSGGQVVNIQY
.	TRBV7-2	once	TRBJ2-3	ASSPLTSTDTQY
TRBD1	TRBV18	.	TRBJ2-1	ASSPSWQGDNEQF
.	TRBV27	.	TRBJ2-5	ATLAANQETQY
.	TRBV7-2	.	TRBJ2-7	ASSRDKSAHEQY
TRBD1	TRBV2	.	TRBJ2-6	ASSPGDSATSGANVLT
TRBD2	TRBV18	.	TRBJ2-3	ASSPMRTSIDTQY
TRBD2	TRBV11-2	.	TRBJ2-5	ASSPGTSGGARETQY
.	TRBV7-8	.	TRBJ2-3	ASSAYRALTDTQY
.	TRBV6-1	.	TRBJ1-1	ASSEDFGEAF
.	TRBV7-9	few	TRBJ1-6	ASSPWGDSPLH
.	TRBV11-1	few	TRBJ1-4	ASLRTTANEKLF
.	TRBV6-4	.	TRBJ2-5	ASSDSIDREETQY
.	TRBV5-1	once	TRBJ2-7	ASTVNRGEQY
TRBD1	TRBV2	.	TRBJ1-4	ASRKDREVRKLF